A selection of T cell receptor beta chains follows, all from one sample in a study of CXCR3-negative and CXCR3-positive naive CD8 T cells. TCRdb reworked the 5' RACE reads into one entry per CDR3 protein, no DNA. The sample features over 70,000 distinct CDR3 sequences, with about 1% in its top ten. The sample comprised naive CXCR3- CD8+ T cells from blood. These receptor sequences come from a human donor in good health. Some clones in this sample may be carry-over from other donors' samples. The CDR3 runs from the conserved cysteine through the conserved F or W.

cdr3_aa	v_call	j_call
CSVEDDSLGPAEEKLFF	TRBV29-1	TRBJ1-4
CSVVGVSYEQYF	TRBV29-1	TRBJ2-7
CASSNTGYNEQFF	TRBV6-4	TRBJ2-1
CSARDTLSGGGYNEQFF	TRBV20-1	TRBJ2-1
CASTQGWEETQYF	TRBV28	TRBJ2-5
CASSEGDSNQPQHF	TRBV2	TRBJ1-5
CATKGMAGGVNEQFF	TRBV28	TRBJ2-1
CSVEPSESSYEQYF	TRBV20-1	TRBJ2-7
CASSLGTKNIQYF	TRBV13	TRBJ2-4
CASSTGGSYNEQFF	TRBV6-5	TRBJ2-1
CASSLGMSYEQYF	TRBV5-1	TRBJ2-7
CASSSTGLVLDEQFF	TRBV7-9	TRBJ2-1
CASSRQNTGELFF	TRBV7-9	TRBJ2-2
CASSPTYRNTNEQFF	TRBV18	TRBJ2-1
CASSLATAEQFF	TRBV7-9	TRBJ2-1